Presented here are 25 T cell receptor beta chains from one specimen sequenced in a study of shared clonotypes between healthy human individuals. Positive CCR7 selection of CD45RO-negative cells yielded the naive CD8 cells, and terminally differentiated effector memory CD45RA+ cells were excluded. Sequencing used immunoSEQ multiplex PCR; TCRdb keeps in-frame clones, though not all of them. The data show 550,000 to 750,000 clones, less than 97% seen once. Input material: naive CD8+ T cells sorted from blood. The receptors originated from a woman aged 25 to 39 in good health.

The chain has TRBV14 and TRBJ1-1; 12 nucleotides agree with TRBD1. Germline V gives CDR1 SGHDN, CDR2 FVKESK. The J segment lost 6 bases and the V segment lost 0 bases, leaving 14 bases of the junction unmatched. The CDR3 is 19 residues long. CDR3 sequence (DNA): TGTGCCAGCAGCCAAGAGGGACAGGGGGCCTGGGTCTATATCGCTGAAGCTTTCTTT. Amino acid sequence: CASSQEGQGAWVYIAEAFF.

J is TRBJ2-1 and V is TRBV9; the D gene is possibly TRBD1 (5 bases). Looked up from germline, CDR1 is SGDLS and CDR2 is YYNGEE. The germline V and J ends were trimmed by 0 bases and 5 bases, with 6 bases remaining between them. This CDR3 spans 13 amino acids. CDR3 DNA sequence: TGTGCCAGCAGCGTAGAAGGGGACAATGAGCAGTTCTTC. This sequence encodes CASSVEGDNEQFF.

This clone occurred once. V and J are TRBV5-6 and TRBJ2-7, with D perhaps matching TRBD1 (6 bases). The CDR3 runs 15 residues. With 2 bases removed from V and 4 bases from J, the gap between germline ends came to 16 bases. Germline V gene data show CDR1 as SGHDT and CDR2 as YYEEEE. The CDR3 region is CASSFSLRGWYEQYF. In DNA, the CDR3 is TGTGCCAGCAGCTTTAGTTTGAGGGGGTGGTACGAGCAGTACTTC.

The chain combines TRBV7-9 with TRBJ1-1; TRBD1 matches 7 bases. From germline, CDR1 is SEHNR and CDR2 FQNEAQ (reference sequence). The V and J ends lost 2 bases and 6 bases, in that order; junction bases with no gene match: 6. The CDR3 contains 14 residues. CDR3 sequence reads: CASSLSTGVAEAFF. In DNA form, the CDR3 reads TGTGCCAGCAGCTTATCTACAGGGGTAGCTGAAGCTTTCTTT.

The chain combines TRBV7-9 with TRBJ1-1, with a tentative D call TRBD1 (5 bases). The germline gives CDR1 SEHNR, CDR2 FQNEAQ (reference sequence). The CDR3 has 14 amino acids. V lost 4 bases, J lost 4 bases, and 13 bases lay in between. This CDR3 is CASSWSGGGTEAFF. CDR3 in DNA: TGTGCCAGCAGCTGGAGTGGGGGTGGCACTGAAGCTTTCTTT.

V is TRBV27 and J is TRBJ2-3; 11 bases align to TRBD1. This CDR3 comprises 15 residues. Trimming at V came to 2 bases and at J to 6 bases, leaving 4 bases not matched to a gene. Germline CDR1 and CDR2: MNHEY and SMNVEV (reference sequence). CDR3 nucleotides: TGTGCCAGCAGTTTAGGGACAGGGGGGCGGGATACGCAGTATTTT. This sequence encodes CASSLGTGGRDTQYF.

The chain uses TRBV4-2 and TRBJ2-5; D possibly corresponds to TRBD1 (6 bases). Germline V gene sequence: CDR1 LGHNA, CDR2 YNFKEQ. The ends were cut back, 0 bases at V and 0 bases at J, with 17 bases in the middle. This CDR3 spans 18 amino acids. The CDR3: CASSQELLSQGYQETQYF. Here the CDR3 DNA reads TGTGCCAGCAGCCAAGAACTTTTGTCACAGGGTTACCAAGAGACCCAGTACTTC.

CDR3 bases: TGTGCCAGCAGCGGAGGGGAGCAGTTCACAGATACGCAGTATTTT. Amino acid sequence: CASSGGEQFTDTQYF. The chain joins TRBV25-1 to TRBJ2-3; D possibly corresponds to TRBD2 (6 bases). Germline V gene lookup returns CDR1 MGHDK and CDR2 SYGVNS. V was clipped by 6 bases and J by 2 bases, with 15 bases between them. The CDR3 runs to 15 residues.

CDR3 loop: CASSLSGLSNQPQHF. The CDR3 DNA reads as TGTGCCAGCTCACTCAGTGGGTTAAGCAATCAGCCCCAGCATTTT. The J gene is TRBJ1-5, the V gene TRBV18; D gene ambiguous. Trimming pared 4 bases from V and 1 base from J, leaving 11 bases between. The CDR3 consists of 15 residues. CDR1 is KGHSH, CDR2 LQKENI, per germline.

The chain links TRBV11-1 to TRBJ2-1; D is unresolved. The V gene lost 5 bases and the J gene lost 6 bases, with 8 bases spanning the gap. Germline V gives CDR1 SGHAT, CDR2 FQDESV (reference sequence). The CDR3 runs 12 residues. The CDR3 DNA sequence: TGTGCCAGCAGCCGACACCTCAATGAGCAGTTCTTC. Its translation: CASSRHLNEQFF. Together with reference TRBV11-1 and TRBJ2-1, the CDR3 gives the full variable domain: EAEVAQSPRYKITEKSQAVAFWCDPISGHATLYWYRQILGQGPELLVQFQDESVVDDSQLPKDRFSAERLKGVDSTLKIQPAELGDSAMYLCASSRHLNEQFFGPGTRLTVL.

This chain joins TRBV5-1 and TRBJ1-4; D ambiguous. The V gene's germline CDR1 is SGHRS and CDR2 YFSETQ. The V end lost 4 bases, the J end lost 6 bases, and 16 bases lay between the germline ends. This CDR3 spans 15 amino acids. CDR3 DNA: TGCGCCAGCAGCCCAGCAGGCCCTTGGGATGAAAAACTGTTTTTT. It codes for CASSPAGPWDEKLFF.

The chain employs TRBV28 and TRBJ2-7, with 7 bases lining up with TRBD2. The CDR3 extends over 16 amino acids. Trimming cost V 2 bases and J 0 bases; bases outside gene matches: 7. The germline V gene has CDR1 MDHEN and CDR2 SYDVKM. CDR3 sequence (DNA): TGTGCCAGCAGTTTAGTCCCCGGGAGGTACTCCTACGAGCAGTACTTC. Protein: CASSLVPGRYSYEQYF.

The chain recombines TRBV21-1 with TRBJ2-4. TRBV21-1 is listed as a pseudogene. The CDR3 is 16 residues long. The CDR3 DNA reads as TGTGCCAGCAGCTGTACGGAACTGCTAGCCAAAAACATTCAGTACTTC. Its translation is CASSCTELLAKNIQYF.

The chain's CDR3 is CASSIFGLDRVTGANVLTF. For the CDR3, the DNA is TGTGCCAGTAGTATTTTTGGGTTGGACAGGGTGACTGGGGCCAACGTCCTGACTTTC. The chain employs TRBV19 and TRBJ2-6; 8 nucleotides line up with TRBD1. CDR1 and CDR2 from the germline V gene are LNHDA and SQIVND (reference sequence). The CDR3 has 19 amino acids. With V trimmed by 3 bases and J by 2 bases, 12 bases remained unmatched.

J is TRBJ1-1 and V is TRBV7-6; no clear D. V dropped 5 bases and J dropped 11 bases, with 12 bases sitting between them. This CDR3 region has 11 residues. Germline CDR1 is SGHVS and CDR2 is FNYEAQ. CDR3 DNA: TGTGCCAGCAGCAACTCCTACAAGGCTTTCTTT. Its protein product is CASSNSYKAFF.

This clone was recorded only once. The chain is built from TRBV11-3 and TRBJ2-4; 8 positions match TRBD2. The J segment lost 0 bases and the V segment lost 5 bases, leaving 12 bases of the junction unmatched. From germline, CDR1 is SGHNT and CDR2 YENEEA. This CDR3 has 18 residues. CDR3 coding DNA: TGTGCCAGCAGCCGTGGACTAGCCGGTATACTAGCCAAAAACATTCAGTACTTC. Protein: CASSRGLAGILAKNIQYF.

The chain employs TRBV27 and TRBJ2-7; 9 bases map to TRBD2. Germline CDR1 and CDR2: MNHEY and SMNVEV (reference sequence). CDR3 length: 15 residues. V was pared by 8 bases and J by 4 bases, with 12 bases of the junction left unmatched. In DNA form, the CDR3 reads TGTGCCAGCGGGAGGGGAATAGCGGGGGATTACGAGCAGTACTTC. It encodes CASGRGIAGDYEQYF.

The chain couples TRBV9 to TRBJ2-1; D tentatively reads TRBD1 or TRBD2 (5 bases each). The CDR3 has 12 amino acids. V was shortened by 3 bases and J by 9 bases, with 10 bases between the two germline ends. Germline V gene data show CDR1 as SGDLS and CDR2 as YYNGEE. CDR3 nucleotides: TGTGCCAGCAGCGACGGGGCGGGTGAGCAGTTCTTC. Its translation: CASSDGAGEQFF.

The rearrangement links TRBV5-6 to TRBJ2-3; 9 bases line up with TRBD1. This CDR3 has 15 amino acids. The ends lost 2 bases at V and 3 bases at J; junction bases unmatched: 4. Germline V gene sequence: CDR1 SGHDT, CDR2 YYEEEE. The CDR3 loop reads CASSFRQGGTDTQYF. In DNA, the CDR3 is TGTGCCAGCAGCTTCCGACAGGGGGGGACAGATACGCAGTATTTT.

The V call is TRBV5-1, the J call TRBJ2-6; 11 bases match TRBD1. The CDR3 runs to 18 residues. Germline loops: CDR1 SGHRS, CDR2 YFSETQ. V lost 4 bases and J lost 1; bases outside the gene matches: 7. CDR3 DNA: TGCGCCAGCAGCCCGGACAGGGGGCTTCTATCTGGGGCCAACGTCCTGACTTTC. It is translated as CASSPDRGLLSGANVLTF.

The V call is TRBV6-1, the J call TRBJ2-2; D is possibly TRBD1 or TRBD2 (5 bases each). Germline CDR1 reads MNHNS; CDR2 reads SASEGT. The CDR3 runs to 13 residues. The V end lost 8 bases, the J end lost 4 bases, and 11 bases lay between the germline ends. The CDR3 here is CASGTDVTGELFF. CDR3 in DNA: TGTGCCAGCGGGACCGATGTCACCGGGGAGCTGTTTTTT.

This clone was seen only once. This chain links TRBV28 with TRBJ2-5; D uncertain. TRBJ2-7 explains the end of the DNA better; the J call may be wrong. The V gene's germline CDR1 is MDHEN and CDR2 SYDVKM. The CDR3 has 12 amino acids. The CDR3 DNA reads TGTGCCAGCAGCGCAGACCCGTCCGAGCAGTACTTC. As protein: CASSADPSEQYF.

This chain's CDR3 is CASPKGLAGGRPYEQYF. The CDR3 DNA reads as TGTGCCAGCCCAAAAGGGCTAGCGGGAGGTAGACCCTACGAGCAGTACTTC. V usage is TRBV2 and J usage is TRBJ2-7; 11 nucleotides line up with TRBD2. The germline V gene encodes CDR1 SNHLY and CDR2 FYNNEI. The ends lost 8 bases at V and 2 bases at J; junction bases unmatched: 14. The CDR3 spans 17 residues.

V usage is TRBV28 and J usage is TRBJ2-4; 10 bases map to TRBD1. CDR1 is MDHEN and CDR2 is SYDVKM in the germline V gene. After removal of 6 bases from V and 5 bases from J, the junction contained 13 bases not matched to a gene. There are 17 residues in the CDR3. CDR3 in amino acids: CASRFTAGTGEENIQYF. In nucleotides, the CDR3 is TGTGCCAGCAGATTCACCGCCGGGACAGGGGAGGAAAACATTCAGTACTTC.

This CDR3 is CASSGRAGGGGGTQYF. The CDR3 bases are TGCGCCAGCAGCGGCCGAGCGGGAGGAGGGGGGGGAACGCAGTATTTT. The rearrangement uses TRBV4-1 and TRBJ2-3; 9 bases fit TRBD2. Looked up from germline, CDR1 is MGHRA and CDR2 is YSYEKL. Trimming cost V 5 bases and J 9 bases; bases outside gene matches: 15. The CDR3 has 16 residues.